This T cell receptor beta chain emerged from a study of regulatory T cells in long-lasting Graves disease. About the study: Over 5 years of antithyroid drugs with positive TSH receptor antibodies was taken to mean persistent Graves' disease. Study-level points and caveats: Persistent disease exhibited a predilection for TRBV28, TRBJ1-2 and TRBJ2-5.

In the case of this clonotype: No antigen is known for it.

The CDR3 extends over 14 amino acids. Between the trimmed V and J ends, which lost 3 bases and 0 bases, there was a span of 8 bases. Described time point: persistent/refractory GD, antithyroid drugs over 5 years with positive TRAb. Extracted PBMC RNA gave rise to the TCR library. From each patient, roughly 9 milliliters of peripheral blood was drawn and collected into an EDTA anticoagulant tube. Sequencing libraries for TCR beta were prepared with iRepertoire HTBI primers and Arm-PCR of CDR3 regions. TCRdb reprocessed the multiplex PCR reads via MiXCR and lists one record per CDR3 protein. The sample lists approximately 380,000 distinct CDR3 sequences, roughly 20% occurring once.

Sample: peripheral blood mononuclear cells (PBMCs), taken when the disease was refractory, from a patient treated with antithyroid drugs. The chain employs TRBV12-3 or TRBV12-4 and TRBJ2-5, with D possibly TRBD2 on 6 matching bases. The TCR originated in a female donor with Graves disease. The CDR3 region has the DNA TGTGCCAGCAGTTTTGGGGGGAACCAAGAGACCCAGTACTTC. Its protein is CASSFGGNQETQYF.